These T cell receptor beta chains were read from a single sample in a study of T-cell reconstitution after alpha-beta-depleted transplantation in children. TCRdb used MiXCR to reprocess the PCR reads, holding one entry per CDR3 protein. The data contain some 530,000 distinct CDR3 sequences, approximately 13% of them seen just once; the ten biggest clones take up less than 6.5%. The sequenced sample was PBMCs from the stem cell graft donor, obtained from the stem cell graft. These receptor sequences come from a human donor who donated a stem cell graft to a child with combined immunodeficiency. Both conserved end residues are part of each CDR3. A D gene is named only where the DNA matches it firmly. Only some rows state a clone size, as once, few, many or a class for expanded clones.

d_gene | abundance | j_gene | v_gene | CDR3nt | CDR3aa
TRBD1 | few | TRBJ2-3 | TRBV27 | TGTGCCAGCACCACCGGGACAGGCACAGATACGCAGTATTTT | CASTTGTGTDTQYF
NA | few | TRBJ2-7 | TRBV7-7 | TGTGCCAGCAGCCCCACGCCGGCAACCTACTACGAGCAGTACTTC | CASSPTPATYYEQYF
NA | few | TRBJ1-1 | TRBV4-3 | TGCGCCAGCAGCCAAGGCCTCAGGGGAGGAGGGGAAGCTTTCTTT | CASSQGLRGGGEAFF
TRBD2 | few | TRBJ2-1 | TRBV12-3/TRBV12-4 | TGTGCCAGCCACAGCGGCGGGGGCAATGAGCAGTTCTTC | CASHSGGGNEQFF
TRBD1 | many | TRBJ1-3 | TRBV29-1 | TGCAGCGTCGAAACCGGGACAGCTGGAAACACCATATATTTT | CSVETGTAGNTIYF
NA | many | TRBJ2-3 | TRBV12-3/TRBV12-4 | TGTGCCAGCAGTTTGGGGAGCCCCCACACAGATACGCAGTATTTT | CASSLGSPHTDTQYF
TRBD1 | many | TRBJ2-2 | TRBV4-3 | TGCGCCAGCAGCCGGGGACAGACGAACACCGGGGAGCTGTTTTTT | CASSRGQTNTGELFF
TRBD1 | many | TRBJ2-1 | TRBV6-5 | TGTGCCAGCAGCCCCACTCCCGACAGGGAGTGGCATGAGCAGTTCTTC | CASSPTPDREWHEQFF
NA | few | TRBJ2-1 | TRBV5-6 | TGTGCCAGCAGCTTGGCCCCGTTCGGTCGTATCAATGAGCAGTTCTTC | CASSLAPFGRINEQFF
TRBD1 | NA | TRBJ2-3 | TRBV7-9 | TGTGCCAGCAGCCACCGGGACAGGGGCCCAGATACGCAGTATTTT | CASSHRDRGPDTQYF
NA | few | TRBJ2-5 | TRBV12-3/TRBV12-4 | TGTGCCAGCAGTTCGGGACTCATAAAGGTAGAGACCCAGTACTTC | CASSSGLIKVETQYF
NA | many | TRBJ1-5 | TRBV6-6 | TGTGCCAGCAGATCCGCTTTACTTCAGCCCCAGCATTTT | CASRSALLQPQHF
TRBD2 | NA | TRBJ2-7 | TRBV12-3/TRBV12-4 | TGTGCCAGCAGGGCGGGGGGCAGACCGCCCAGCTACGAGCAGTACTTC | CASRAGGRPPSYEQYF
NA | few | TRBJ2-5 | TRBV6-5 | TGTGCCAGCAGTTACTCGGCAGGGACGGGCCAAGAGACCCAGTACTTC | CASSYSAGTGQETQYF
TRBD2 | many | TRBJ2-1 | TRBV29-1 | TGCAGCTCATCCGGGCAGCGGGAGGGCCGGAATGAGCAGTTCTTC | CSSSGQREGRNEQFF
TRBD1 | NA | TRBJ2-7 | TRBV29-1 | TGCAGCTTCAGCAGGGGGCCTACCTACGAGCAGTACTTC | CSFSRGPTYEQYF
NA | many | TRBJ2-2 | TRBV4-3 | TGCGCCAGCAGCCAAGGAGGAGGCCCCGGGGAGCTGTTTTTT | CASSQGGGPGELFF